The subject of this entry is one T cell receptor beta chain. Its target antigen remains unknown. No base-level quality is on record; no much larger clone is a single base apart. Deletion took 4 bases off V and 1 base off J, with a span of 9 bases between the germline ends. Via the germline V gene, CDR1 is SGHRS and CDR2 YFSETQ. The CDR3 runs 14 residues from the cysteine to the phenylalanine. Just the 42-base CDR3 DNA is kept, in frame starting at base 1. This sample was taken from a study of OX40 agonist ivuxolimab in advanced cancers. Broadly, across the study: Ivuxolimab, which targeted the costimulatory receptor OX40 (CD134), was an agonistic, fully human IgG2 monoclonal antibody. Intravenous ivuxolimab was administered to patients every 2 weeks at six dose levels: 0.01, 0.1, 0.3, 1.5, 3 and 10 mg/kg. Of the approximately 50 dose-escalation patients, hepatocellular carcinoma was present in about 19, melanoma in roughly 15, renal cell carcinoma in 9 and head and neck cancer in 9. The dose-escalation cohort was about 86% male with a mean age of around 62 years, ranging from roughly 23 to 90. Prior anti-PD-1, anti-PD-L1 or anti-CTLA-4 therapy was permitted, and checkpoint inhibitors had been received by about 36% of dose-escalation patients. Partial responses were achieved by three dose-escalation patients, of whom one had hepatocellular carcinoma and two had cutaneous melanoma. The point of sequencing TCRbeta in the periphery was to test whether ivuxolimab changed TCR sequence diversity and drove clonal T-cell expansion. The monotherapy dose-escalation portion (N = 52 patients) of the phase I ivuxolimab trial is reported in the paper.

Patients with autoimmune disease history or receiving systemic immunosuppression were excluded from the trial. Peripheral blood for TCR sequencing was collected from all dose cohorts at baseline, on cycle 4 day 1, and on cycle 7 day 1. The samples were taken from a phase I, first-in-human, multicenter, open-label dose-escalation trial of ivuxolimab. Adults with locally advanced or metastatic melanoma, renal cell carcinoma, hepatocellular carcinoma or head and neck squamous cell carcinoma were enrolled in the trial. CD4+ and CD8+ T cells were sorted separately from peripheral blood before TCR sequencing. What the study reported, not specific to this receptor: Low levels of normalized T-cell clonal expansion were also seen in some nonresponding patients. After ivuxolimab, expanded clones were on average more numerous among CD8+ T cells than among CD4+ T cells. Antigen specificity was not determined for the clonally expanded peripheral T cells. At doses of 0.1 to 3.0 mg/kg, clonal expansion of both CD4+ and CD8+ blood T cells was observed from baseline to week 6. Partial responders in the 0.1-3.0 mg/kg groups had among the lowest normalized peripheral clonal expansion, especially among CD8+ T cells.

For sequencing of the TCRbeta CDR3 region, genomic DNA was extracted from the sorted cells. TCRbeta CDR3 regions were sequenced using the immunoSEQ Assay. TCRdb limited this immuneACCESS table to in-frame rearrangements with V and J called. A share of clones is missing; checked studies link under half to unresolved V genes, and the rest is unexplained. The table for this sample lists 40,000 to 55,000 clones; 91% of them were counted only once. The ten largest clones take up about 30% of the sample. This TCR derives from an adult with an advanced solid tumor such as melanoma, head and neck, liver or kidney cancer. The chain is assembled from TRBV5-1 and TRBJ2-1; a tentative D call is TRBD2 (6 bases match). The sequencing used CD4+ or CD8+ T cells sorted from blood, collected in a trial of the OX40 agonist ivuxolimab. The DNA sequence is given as TGCGCCAGCAGCCATAGCGGATCCTACAATGAGCAGTTCTTC. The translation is CASSHSGSYNEQFF.